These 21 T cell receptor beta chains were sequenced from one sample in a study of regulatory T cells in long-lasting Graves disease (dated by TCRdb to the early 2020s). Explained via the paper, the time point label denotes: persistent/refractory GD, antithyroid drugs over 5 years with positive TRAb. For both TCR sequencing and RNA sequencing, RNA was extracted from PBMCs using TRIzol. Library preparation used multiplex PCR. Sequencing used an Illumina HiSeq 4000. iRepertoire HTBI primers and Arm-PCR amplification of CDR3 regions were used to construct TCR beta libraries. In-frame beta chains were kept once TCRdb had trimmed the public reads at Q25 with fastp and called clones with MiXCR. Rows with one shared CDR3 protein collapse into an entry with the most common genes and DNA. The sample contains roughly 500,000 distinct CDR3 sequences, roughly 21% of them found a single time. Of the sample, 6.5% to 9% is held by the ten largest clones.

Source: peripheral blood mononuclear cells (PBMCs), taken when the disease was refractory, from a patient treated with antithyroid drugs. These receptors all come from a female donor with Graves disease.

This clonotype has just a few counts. The CDR3 spells CASSSGTPANEQFF. CDR3 DNA sequence: TGTGCCAGCAGTTCCGGGACTCCCGCCAATGAGCAGTTCTTC. The rearrangement uses TRBV28 and TRBJ2-1; a weak D match, TRBD2 (6 bases). This CDR3 has 14 amino acids. V was trimmed by 4 bases and J by 6 bases, leaving 13 bases between them. Germline loops: CDR1 MDHEN, CDR2 SYDVKM.

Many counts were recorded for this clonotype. The DNA for the CDR3 is TGTGCCAGCATGGGGACAGGCCTCTATGGCTACACCTTC. Translating it yields CASMGTGLYGYTF. The chain links TRBV2 to TRBJ1-2, with 8 nucleotides matching TRBD1. V lost 7 bases and J lost 4; bases outside the gene matches: 5. CDR3 length: 13 amino acids. Germline CDR1 SNHLY, CDR2 FYNNEI.

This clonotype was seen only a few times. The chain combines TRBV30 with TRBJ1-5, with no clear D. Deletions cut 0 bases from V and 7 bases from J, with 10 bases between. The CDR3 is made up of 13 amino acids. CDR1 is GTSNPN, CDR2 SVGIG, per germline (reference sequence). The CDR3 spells CAWSVVSGQPQHF. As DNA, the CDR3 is TGTGCCTGGAGTGTAGTCTCCGGACAGCCCCAGCATTTT.

This CDR3 is CASSQVRYEQYF. The DNA of the CDR3 is TGTGCCAGCAGCCAAGTAAGATACGAGCAGTACTTC. The chain has TRBV3-1 and TRBJ2-7; D gene uncertain. This CDR3 comprises 12 residues. Trimming shortened V by 1 base and J by 4 bases, and 5 bases separated the two germline ends. Germline V gene data show CDR1 as LGHDT and CDR2 as YNNKEL (reference sequence).

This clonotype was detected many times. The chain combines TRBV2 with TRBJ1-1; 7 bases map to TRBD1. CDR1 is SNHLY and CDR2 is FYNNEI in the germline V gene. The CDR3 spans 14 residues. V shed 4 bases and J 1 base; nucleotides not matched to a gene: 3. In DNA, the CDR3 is TGTGCCAGCAGTGTTCGACAGGGGAACACTGAAGCTTTCTTT. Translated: CASSVRQGNTEAFF. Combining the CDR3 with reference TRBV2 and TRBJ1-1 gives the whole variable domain EPEVTQTPSHQVTQMGQEVILRCVPISNHLYFYWYRQILGQKVEFLVSFYNNEISEKSEIFDDQFSVERPDGSNFTLKIRSTKLEDSAMYFCASSVRQGNTEAFFGQGTRLTVV.

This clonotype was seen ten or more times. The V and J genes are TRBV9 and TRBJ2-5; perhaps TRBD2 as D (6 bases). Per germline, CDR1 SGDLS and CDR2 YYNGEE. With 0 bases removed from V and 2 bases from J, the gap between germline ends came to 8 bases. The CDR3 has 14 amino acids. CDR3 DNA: TGTGCCAGCAGCGTAGGTGGGACTCAAGAGACCCAGTACTTC. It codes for CASSVGGTQETQYF.

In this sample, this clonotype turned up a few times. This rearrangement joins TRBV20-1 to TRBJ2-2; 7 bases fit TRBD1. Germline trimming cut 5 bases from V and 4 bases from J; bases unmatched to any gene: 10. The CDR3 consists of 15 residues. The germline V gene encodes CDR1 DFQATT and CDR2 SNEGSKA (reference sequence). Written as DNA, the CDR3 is TGCAGTGCTCCAAGAGAGGGGGCGCCCACCGGGGAGCTGTTTTTT. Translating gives CSAPREGAPTGELFF.

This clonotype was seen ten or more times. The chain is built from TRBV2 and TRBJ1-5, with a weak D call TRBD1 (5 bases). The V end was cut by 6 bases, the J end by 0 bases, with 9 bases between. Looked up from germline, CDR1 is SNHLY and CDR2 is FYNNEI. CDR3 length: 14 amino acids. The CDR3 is CASRPGISNQPQHF. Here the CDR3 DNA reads TGTGCCAGCAGGCCAGGGATTAGCAATCAGCCCCAGCATTTT.

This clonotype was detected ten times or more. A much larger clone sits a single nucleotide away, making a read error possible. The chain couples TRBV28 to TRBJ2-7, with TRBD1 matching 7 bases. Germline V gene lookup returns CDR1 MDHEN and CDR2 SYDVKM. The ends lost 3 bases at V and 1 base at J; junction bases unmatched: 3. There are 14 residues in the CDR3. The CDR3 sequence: CASSFRQGSYEQYF. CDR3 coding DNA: TGTGCCAGCAGTTTCAGACAGGGATCCTACGAGCAGTACTTC.

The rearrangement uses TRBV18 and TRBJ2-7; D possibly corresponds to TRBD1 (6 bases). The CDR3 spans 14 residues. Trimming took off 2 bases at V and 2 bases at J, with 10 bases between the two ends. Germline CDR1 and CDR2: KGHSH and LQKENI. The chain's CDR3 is CASSPTGRAYEQYF. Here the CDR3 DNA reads TGTGCCAGCTCACCAACAGGGCGAGCCTACGAGCAGTACTTC.

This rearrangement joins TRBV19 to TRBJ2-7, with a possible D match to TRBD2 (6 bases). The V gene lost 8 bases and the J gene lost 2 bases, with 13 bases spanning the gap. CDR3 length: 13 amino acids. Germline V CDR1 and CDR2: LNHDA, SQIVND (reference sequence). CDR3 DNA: TGTGCCAGTGGGGCGGGAAGTCCCTACGAGCAGTACTTC. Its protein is CASGAGSPYEQYF. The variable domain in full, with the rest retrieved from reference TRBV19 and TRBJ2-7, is DGGITQSPKYLFRKEGQNVTLSCEQNLNHDAMYWYRQDPGQGLRLIYYSQIVNDFQKGDIAEGYSVSREKKESFPLTVTSAQKNPTAFYLCASGAGSPYEQYFGPGTRLTVT.

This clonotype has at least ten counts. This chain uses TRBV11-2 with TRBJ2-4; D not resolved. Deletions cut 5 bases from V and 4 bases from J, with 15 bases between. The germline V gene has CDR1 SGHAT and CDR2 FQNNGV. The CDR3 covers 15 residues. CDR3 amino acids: CASSQVGGPKNIQYF. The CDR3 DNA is TGTGCCAGCAGCCAAGTAGGCGGACCGAAAAACATTCAGTACTTC.

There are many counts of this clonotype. CDR3 coding DNA: TGTGCCAGCAGTCCCTTTGCAGCGGGTAACACCGGGGAGCTGTTTTTT. It codes for CASSPFAAGNTGELFF. The rearrangement uses TRBV12-3 or TRBV12-4 and TRBJ2-2; a weak D match, TRBD2 (6 bases). Trimming took 5 bases from V and 2 from J, leaving 15 bases between them. The CDR3 is 16 residues long.

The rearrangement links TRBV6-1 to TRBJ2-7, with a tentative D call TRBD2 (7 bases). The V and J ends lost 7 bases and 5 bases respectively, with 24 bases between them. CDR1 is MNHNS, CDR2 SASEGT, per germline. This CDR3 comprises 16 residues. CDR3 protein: CASNSLSIAGGHEQYF. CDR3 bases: TGTGCCAGCAACTCCCTCTCCATAGCCGGGGGGCACGAGCAGTACTTC.

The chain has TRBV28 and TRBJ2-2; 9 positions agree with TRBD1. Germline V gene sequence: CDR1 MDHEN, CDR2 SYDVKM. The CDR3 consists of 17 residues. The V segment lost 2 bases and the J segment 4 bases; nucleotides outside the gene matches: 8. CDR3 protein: CASSLRPGQGATGELFF. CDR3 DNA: TGTGCCAGCAGTTTACGACCGGGACAGGGAGCCACCGGGGAGCTGTTTTTT.

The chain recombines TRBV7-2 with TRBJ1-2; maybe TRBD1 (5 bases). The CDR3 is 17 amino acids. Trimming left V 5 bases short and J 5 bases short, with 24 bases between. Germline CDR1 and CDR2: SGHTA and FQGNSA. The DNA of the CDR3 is TGTGCCAGCAGCCAAGATTTGGGCCAGGGAGGGAGTTATGGCTACACCTTC. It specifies CASSQDLGQGGSYGYTF.

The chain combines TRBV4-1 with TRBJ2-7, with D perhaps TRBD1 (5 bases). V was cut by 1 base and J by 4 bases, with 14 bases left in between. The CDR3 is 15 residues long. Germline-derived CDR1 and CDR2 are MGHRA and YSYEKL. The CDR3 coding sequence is TGCGCCAGCAGCCAAGTTGGGGCCGACCTATACGAGCAGTACTTC. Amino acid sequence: CASSQVGADLYEQYF.

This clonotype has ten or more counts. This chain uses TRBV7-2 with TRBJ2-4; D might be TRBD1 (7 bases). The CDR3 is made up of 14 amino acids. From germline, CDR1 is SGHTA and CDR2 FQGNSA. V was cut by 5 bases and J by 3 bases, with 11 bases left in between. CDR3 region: CASSPQGGKNIQYF. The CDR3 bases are TGTGCCAGCAGCCCGCAGGGGGGCAAAAACATTCAGTACTTC.

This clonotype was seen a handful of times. The CDR3 loop reads CAISESIASPGGETQYF. The CDR3 DNA reads TGTGCCATCAGTGAGTCCATAGCCTCCCCGGGAGGAGAGACCCAGTACTTC. The V gene is TRBV10-3, the J gene TRBJ2-5, with 7 bases matching TRBD2. Germline CDR1 reads ENHRY; CDR2 reads SYGVKD. V gave up 0 bases and J gave up 4 bases; unmatched junction bases: 11. The CDR3 totals 17 residues.

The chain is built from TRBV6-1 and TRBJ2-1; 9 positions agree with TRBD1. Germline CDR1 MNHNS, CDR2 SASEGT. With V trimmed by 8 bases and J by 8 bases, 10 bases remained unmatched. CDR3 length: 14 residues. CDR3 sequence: CASLSGQGSDEQFF. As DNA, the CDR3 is TGTGCCAGCCTCTCGGGACAGGGAAGCGATGAGCAGTTCTTC.

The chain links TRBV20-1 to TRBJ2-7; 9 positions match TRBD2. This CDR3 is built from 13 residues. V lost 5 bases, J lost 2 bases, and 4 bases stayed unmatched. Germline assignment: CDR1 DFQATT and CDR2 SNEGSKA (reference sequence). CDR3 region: CSAVSGSTYEQYF. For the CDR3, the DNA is TGCAGTGCTGTTAGCGGGAGTACCTACGAGCAGTACTTC.